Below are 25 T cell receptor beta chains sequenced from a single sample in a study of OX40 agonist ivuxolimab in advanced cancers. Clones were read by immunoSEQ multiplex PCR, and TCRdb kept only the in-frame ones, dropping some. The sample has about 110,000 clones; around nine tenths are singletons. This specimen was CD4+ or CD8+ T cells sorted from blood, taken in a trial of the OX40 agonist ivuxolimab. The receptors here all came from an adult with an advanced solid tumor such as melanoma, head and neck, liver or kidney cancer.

The CDR3 region is CASSLGPGNYGYTF. The CDR3 nucleotides read TGTGCCAGCAGCTTAGGTCCGGGGAACTATGGCTACACCTTC. This chain joins TRBV7-8 and TRBJ1-2; unclear D gene. V was cut by 1 base and J by 2 bases, with 8 bases left in between. Germline CDR1 reads SGHVS; CDR2 reads FQNEAQ. There are 14 residues in the CDR3.

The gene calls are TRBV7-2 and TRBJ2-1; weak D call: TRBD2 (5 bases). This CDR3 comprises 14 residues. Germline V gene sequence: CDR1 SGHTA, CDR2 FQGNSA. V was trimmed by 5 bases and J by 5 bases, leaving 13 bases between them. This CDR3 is CASSPMRANNEQFF. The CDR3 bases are TGTGCCAGCAGCCCTATGCGGGCCAACAATGAGCAGTTCTTC.

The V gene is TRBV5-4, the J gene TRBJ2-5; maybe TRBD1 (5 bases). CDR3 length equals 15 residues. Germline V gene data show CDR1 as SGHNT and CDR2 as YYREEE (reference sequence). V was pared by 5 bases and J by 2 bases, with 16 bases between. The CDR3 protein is CASRPYSGIQETQYF. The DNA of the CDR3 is TGTGCCAGCAGACCCTACTCAGGGATACAAGAGACCCAGTACTTC.

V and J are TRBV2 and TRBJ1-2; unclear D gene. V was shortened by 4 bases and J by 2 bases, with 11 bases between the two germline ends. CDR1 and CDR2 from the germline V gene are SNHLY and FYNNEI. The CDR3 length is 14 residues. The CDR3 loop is CASSVSQTNYGYTF. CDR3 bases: TGTGCCAGCAGTGTAAGTCAGACCAACTATGGCTACACCTTC. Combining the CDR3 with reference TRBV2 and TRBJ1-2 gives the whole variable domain EPEVTQTPSHQVTQMGQEVILRCVPISNHLYFYWYRQILGQKVEFLVSFYNNEISEKSEIFDDQFSVERPDGSNFTLKIRSTKLEDSAMYFCASSVSQTNYGYTFGSGTRLTVV.

In nucleotides, the CDR3 is TGTGCCATCAGTGAGAAAGCCACAACTAATGAAAAACTGTTTTTT. Protein sequence: CAISEKATTNEKLFF. This chain uses TRBV10-3 with TRBJ1-4; D ambiguous. Trimming shortened V by 2 bases and J by 0 bases, and 7 bases separated the two germline ends. The V gene's germline CDR1 is ENHRY and CDR2 SYGVKD. The CDR3 runs 15 residues.

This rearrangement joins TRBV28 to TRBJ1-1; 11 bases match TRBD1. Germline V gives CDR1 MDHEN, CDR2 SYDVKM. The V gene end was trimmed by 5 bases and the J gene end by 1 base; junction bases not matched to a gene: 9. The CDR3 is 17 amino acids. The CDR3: CASSDPGQGDKNTEAFF. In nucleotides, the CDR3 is TGTGCCAGCAGTGATCCGGGACAGGGGGATAAGAACACTGAAGCTTTCTTT.

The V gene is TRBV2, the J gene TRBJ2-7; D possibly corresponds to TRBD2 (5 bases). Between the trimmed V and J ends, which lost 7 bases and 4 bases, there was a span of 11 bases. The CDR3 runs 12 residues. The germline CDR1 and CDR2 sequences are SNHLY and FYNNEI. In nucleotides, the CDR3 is TGTGCCAGCAATGAGGGCCCTTACGAGCAGTACTTC. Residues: CASNEGPYEQYF.

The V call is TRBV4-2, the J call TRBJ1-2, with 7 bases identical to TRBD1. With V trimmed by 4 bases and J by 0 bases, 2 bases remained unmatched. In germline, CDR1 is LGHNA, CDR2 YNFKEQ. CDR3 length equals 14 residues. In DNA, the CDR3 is TGTGCCAGCAGCCCGGGACAGACTAACTATGGCTACACCTTC. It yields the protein CASSPGQTNYGYTF.

This CDR3 reads CASSQVVRGRQETQYF. CDR3 nucleotide sequence: TGTGCCAGCAGCCAAGTGGTCAGGGGACGCCAAGAGACCCAGTACTTC. The chain employs TRBV14 and TRBJ2-5, with D possibly matching TRBD1 (6 bases). This CDR3 spans 16 amino acids. From germline, CDR1 is SGHDN and CDR2 FVKESK. V lost 1 base and J lost 1, with 13 bases in between.

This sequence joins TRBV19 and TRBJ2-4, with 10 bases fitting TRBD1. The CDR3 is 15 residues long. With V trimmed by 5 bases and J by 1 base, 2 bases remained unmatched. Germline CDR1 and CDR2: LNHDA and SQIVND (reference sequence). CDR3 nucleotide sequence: TGTGCCAGTAGTTCGGACAGGGGGGCCAAAAACATTCAGTACTTC. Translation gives CASSSDRGAKNIQYF.

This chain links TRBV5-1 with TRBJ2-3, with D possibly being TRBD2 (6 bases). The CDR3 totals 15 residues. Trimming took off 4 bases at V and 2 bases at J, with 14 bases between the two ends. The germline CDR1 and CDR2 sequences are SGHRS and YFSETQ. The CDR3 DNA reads TGCGCCAGCAGCGAACGGCGGGACGACACAGATACGCAGTATTTT. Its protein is CASSERRDDTDTQYF.

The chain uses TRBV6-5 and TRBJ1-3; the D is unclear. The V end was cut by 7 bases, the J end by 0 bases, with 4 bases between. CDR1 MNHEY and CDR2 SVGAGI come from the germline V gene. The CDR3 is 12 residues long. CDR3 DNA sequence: TGTGCCAGCATTTCCTCTGGAAACACCATATATTTT. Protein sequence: CASISSGNTIYF.

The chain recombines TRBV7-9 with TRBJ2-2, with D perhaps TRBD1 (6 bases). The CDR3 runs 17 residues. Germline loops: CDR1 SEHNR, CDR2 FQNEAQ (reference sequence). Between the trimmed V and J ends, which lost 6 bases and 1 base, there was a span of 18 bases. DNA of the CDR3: TGTGCCAGCAGGCCCCCGGGTGGACAGAAGAACACCGGGGAGCTGTTTTTT. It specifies CASRPPGGQKNTGELFF.

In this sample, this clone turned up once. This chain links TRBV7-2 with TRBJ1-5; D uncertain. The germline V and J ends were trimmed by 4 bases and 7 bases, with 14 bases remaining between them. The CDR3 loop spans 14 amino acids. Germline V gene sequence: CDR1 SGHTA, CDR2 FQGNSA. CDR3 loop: CASSSPGFSQPQHF. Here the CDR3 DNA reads TGTGCCAGCAGCTCCCCGGGGTTTTCACAGCCCCAGCATTTT.

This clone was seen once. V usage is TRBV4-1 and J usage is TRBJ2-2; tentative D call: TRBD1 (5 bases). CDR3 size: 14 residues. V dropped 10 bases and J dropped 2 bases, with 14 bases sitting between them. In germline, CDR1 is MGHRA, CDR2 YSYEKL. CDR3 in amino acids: CATGRQINTGELFF. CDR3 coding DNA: TGCGCCACCGGACGACAGATTAACACCGGGGAGCTGTTTTTT.

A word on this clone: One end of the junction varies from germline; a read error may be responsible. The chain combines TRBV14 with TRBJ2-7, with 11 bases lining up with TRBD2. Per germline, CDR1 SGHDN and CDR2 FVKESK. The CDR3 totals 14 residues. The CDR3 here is CASSLLAGASGANF. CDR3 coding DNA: TGTGCCAGCAGCCTACTAGCGGGAGCTTCGGGCGCGAACTTC.

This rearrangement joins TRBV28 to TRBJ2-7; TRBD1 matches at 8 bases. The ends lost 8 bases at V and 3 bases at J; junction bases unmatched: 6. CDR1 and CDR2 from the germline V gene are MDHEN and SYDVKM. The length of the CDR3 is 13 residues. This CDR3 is CASRRQGNYEQYF. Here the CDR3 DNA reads TGTGCCAGCCGTAGACAGGGGAACTACGAGCAGTACTTC. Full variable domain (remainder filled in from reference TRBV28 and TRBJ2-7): DVKVTQSSRYLVKRTGEKVFLECVQDMDHENMFWYRQDPGLGLRLIYFSYDVKMKEKGDIPEGYSVSREKKERFSLILESASTNQTSMYLCASRRQGNYEQYFGPGTRLTVT.

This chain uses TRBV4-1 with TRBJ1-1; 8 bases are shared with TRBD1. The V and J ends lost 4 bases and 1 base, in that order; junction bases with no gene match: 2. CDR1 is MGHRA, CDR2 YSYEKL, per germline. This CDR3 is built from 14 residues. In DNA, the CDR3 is TGCGCCAGCAGCCGCGGACAGGGGAACACTGAAGCTTTCTTT. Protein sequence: CASSRGQGNTEAFF.

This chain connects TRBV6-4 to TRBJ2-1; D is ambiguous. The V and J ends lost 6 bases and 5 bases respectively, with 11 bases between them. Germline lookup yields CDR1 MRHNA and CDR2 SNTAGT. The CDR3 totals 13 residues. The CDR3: CASSQLYNNEQFF. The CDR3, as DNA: TGTGCCAGCAGCCAACTCTACAACAATGAGCAGTTCTTC.

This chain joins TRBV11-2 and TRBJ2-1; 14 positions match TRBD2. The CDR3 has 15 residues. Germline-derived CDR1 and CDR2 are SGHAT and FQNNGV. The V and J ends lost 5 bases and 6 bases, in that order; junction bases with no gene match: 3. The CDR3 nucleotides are TGTGCCAGCAGCCGACTAGCGGGAGGGCGCAATGAGCAGTTCTTC. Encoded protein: CASSRLAGGRNEQFF.

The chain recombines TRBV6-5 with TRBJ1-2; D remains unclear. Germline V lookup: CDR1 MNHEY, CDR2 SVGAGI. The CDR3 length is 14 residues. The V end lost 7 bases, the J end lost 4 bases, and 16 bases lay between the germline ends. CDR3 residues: CASIGIGEFYGYTF. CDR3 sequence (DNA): TGTGCCAGCATTGGGATAGGAGAATTCTATGGCTACACCTTC.

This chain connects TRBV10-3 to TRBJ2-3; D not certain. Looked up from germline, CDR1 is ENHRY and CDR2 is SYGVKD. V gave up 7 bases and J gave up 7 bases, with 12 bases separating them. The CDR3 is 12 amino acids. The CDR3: CAIMTDPNTQYF. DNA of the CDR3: TGTGCCATCATGACTGATCCTAATACGCAGTATTTT.

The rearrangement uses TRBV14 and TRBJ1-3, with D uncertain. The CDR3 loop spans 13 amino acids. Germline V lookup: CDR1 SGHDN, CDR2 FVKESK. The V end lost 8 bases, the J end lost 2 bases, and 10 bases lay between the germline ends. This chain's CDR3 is CASARGTGNTIYF. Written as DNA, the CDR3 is TGTGCCAGCGCACGGGGAACTGGAAACACCATATATTTT.

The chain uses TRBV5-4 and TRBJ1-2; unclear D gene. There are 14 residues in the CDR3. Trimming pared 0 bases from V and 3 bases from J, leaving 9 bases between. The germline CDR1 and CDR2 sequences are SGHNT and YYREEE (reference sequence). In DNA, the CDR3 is TGTGCCAGCAGCTTGGATCCACTCTACTATGGCTACACCTTC. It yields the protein CASSLDPLYYGYTF.

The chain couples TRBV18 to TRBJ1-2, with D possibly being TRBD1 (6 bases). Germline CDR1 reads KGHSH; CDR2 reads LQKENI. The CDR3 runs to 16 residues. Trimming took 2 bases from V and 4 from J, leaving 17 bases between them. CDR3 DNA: TGTGCCAGCTCACCAGACACAGGGCCTGGCTCCTATGGCTACACCTTC. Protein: CASSPDTGPGSYGYTF.